The clone carrying this T cell receptor beta chain was seen a few times. Its antigen is unknown. This entry is derived from a study of T-cell memory formation after mild COVID-19. The study's findings and limits: Memory from before infection featured some responding clones, which suggests cross-reactive memory joined.

The 5'RACE method, run with constant-segment primers, produced TCR alpha and TCR beta cDNA libraries (carrying sample barcodes and UMIs). TCRdb reprocessed the 5' RACE reads via MiXCR and lists one record per CDR3 protein. The table lists about 180,000 distinct CDR3 sequences, approximately 18% of them singletons, with more than 3% in the top ten. This TCR was recovered from a man younger than 35 who had mild COVID-19 (a few samples of this study predate the infection). Cell type and time point are not known. The sequencing input was PBMCs or a T cell subset sorted from them (not recorded which).

The DNA of the CDR3 is TGTGCCAGCAGCGGCCAGGGGCCGCGTCTCTCGCCCCTCCACTTT. Protein: CASSGQGPRLSPLHF. The rearrangement uses TRBV7-2 and TRBJ1-6; possible D gene TRBD1, 6 bases. Germline V gene data show CDR1 as SGHTA and CDR2 as FQGNSA. The CDR3 has 15 amino acids. Trimming took 5 bases from V and 13 from J, leaving 21 bases between them.